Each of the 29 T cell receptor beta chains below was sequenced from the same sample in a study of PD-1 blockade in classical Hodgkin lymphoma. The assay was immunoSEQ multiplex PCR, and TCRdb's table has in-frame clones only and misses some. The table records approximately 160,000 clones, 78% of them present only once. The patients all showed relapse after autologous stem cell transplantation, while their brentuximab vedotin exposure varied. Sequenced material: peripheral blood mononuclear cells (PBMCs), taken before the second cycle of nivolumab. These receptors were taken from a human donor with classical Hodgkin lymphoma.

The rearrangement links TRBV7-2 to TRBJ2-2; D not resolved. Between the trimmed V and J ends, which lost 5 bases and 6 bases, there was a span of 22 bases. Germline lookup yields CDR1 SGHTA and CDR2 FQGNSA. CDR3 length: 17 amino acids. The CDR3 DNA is TGTGCCAGCAGCCCCAGCCCCACCCCTCACCGTCCCGGGGAGCTGTTTTTT. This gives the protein CASSPSPTPHRPGELFF.

The CDR3 bases are TGTGCCAGCAGGGGGACAGTGCGCAATCAGCCCCAGCATTTT. Amino acid sequence: CASRGTVRNQPQHF. The chain recombines TRBV2 with TRBJ1-5; 7 bases line up with TRBD1. The CDR3 is made up of 14 amino acids. Trimming removed 6 bases from V and 2 bases from J; junction bases left unmatched: 4. In germline, CDR1 is SNHLY, CDR2 FYNNEI.

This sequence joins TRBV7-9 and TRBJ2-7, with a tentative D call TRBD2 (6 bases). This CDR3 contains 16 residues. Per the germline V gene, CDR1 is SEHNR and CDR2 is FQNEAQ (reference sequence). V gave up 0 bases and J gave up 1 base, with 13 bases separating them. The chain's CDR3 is CASSLATGGRSYEQYF. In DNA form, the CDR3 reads TGTGCCAGCAGCTTAGCTACCGGGGGAAGGTCCTACGAGCAGTACTTC.

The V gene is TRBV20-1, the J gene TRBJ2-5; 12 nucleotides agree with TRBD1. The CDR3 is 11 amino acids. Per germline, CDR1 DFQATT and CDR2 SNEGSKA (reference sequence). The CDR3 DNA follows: TGCATGGGACAGGGGGCTAAGACCCAGTACTTC. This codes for CMGQGAKTQYF.

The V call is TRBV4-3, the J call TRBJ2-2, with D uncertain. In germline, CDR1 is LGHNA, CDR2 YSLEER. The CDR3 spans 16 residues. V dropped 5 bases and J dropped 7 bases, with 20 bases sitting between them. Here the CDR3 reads CASSAQVVGRFGELFF. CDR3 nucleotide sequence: TGCGCCAGCAGCGCCCAGGTTGTGGGCCGGTTCGGGGAGCTGTTTTTT.

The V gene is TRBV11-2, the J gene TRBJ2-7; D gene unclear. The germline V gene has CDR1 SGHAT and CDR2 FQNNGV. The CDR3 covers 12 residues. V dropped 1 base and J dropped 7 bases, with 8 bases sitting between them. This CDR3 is CASSLVGLEQYF. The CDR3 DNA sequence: TGTGCCAGCAGCTTAGTCGGCTTGGAGCAGTACTTC.

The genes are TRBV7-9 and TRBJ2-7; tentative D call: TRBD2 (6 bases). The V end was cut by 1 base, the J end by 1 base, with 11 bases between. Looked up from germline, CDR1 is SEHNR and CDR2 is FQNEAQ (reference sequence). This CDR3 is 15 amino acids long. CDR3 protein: CASSLVSGGSYEQYF. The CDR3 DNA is TGTGCCAGCAGCTTAGTTTCTGGAGGGTCCTACGAGCAGTACTTC.

CDR3 in amino acids: CASSPYQQGSSYNEQFF. Written as DNA, the CDR3 is TGTGCCAGCTCACCATACCAACAGGGTAGCTCCTACAATGAGCAGTTCTTC. This sequence joins TRBV18 and TRBJ2-1, with TRBD1 as a possible D gene (6 bases). Germline values: CDR1 KGHSH, CDR2 LQKENI. Trimming pared 2 bases from V and 0 bases from J, leaving 14 bases between. The length of the CDR3 is 17 residues.

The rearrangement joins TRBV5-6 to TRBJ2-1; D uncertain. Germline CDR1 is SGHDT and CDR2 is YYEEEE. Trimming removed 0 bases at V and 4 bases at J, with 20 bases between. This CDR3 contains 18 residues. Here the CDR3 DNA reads TGTGCCAGCAGCTTGGGGCTTGCCTTGGGTCCTCGGTACAATGAGCAGTTCTTC. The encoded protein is CASSLGLALGPRYNEQFF.

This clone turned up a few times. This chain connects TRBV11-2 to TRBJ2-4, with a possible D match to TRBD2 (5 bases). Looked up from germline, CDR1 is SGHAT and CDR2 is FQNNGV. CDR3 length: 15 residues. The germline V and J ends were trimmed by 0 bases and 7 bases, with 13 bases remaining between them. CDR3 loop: CASSLEVPDSNIQYF. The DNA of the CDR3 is TGTGCCAGCAGCTTAGAAGTCCCGGACTCGAACATTCAGTACTTC.

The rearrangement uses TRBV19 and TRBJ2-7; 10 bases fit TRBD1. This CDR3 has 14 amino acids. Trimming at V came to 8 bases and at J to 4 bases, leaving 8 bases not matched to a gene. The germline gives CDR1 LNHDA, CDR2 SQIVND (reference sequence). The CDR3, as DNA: TGTGCCAGTTCCGGGACAGGGGACTTATACGAGCAGTACTTC. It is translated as CASSGTGDLYEQYF.

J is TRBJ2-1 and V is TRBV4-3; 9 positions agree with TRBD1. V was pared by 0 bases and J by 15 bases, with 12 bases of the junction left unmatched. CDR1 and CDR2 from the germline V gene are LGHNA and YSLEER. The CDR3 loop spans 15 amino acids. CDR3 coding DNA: TGCGCCAGCAGCCAAGATTTAGGCCTTCCGGGACAGGGGTTCTTC. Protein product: CASSQDLGLPGQGFF.

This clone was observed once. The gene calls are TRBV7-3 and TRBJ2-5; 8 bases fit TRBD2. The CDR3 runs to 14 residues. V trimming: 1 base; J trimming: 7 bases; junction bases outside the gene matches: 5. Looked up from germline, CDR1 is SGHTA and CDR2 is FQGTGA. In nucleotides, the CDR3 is TGTGCCAGCAGCTTAATGGGGACTAGTCTGACCCAGTACTTC. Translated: CASSLMGTSLTQYF.

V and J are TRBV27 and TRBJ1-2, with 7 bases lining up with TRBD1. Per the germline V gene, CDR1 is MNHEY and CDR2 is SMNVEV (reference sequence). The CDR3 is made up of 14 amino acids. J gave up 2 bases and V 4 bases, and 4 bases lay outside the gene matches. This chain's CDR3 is CASSSTTGNYGYTF. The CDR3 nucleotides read TGTGCCAGCAGTTCAACGACAGGGAACTATGGCTACACCTTC.

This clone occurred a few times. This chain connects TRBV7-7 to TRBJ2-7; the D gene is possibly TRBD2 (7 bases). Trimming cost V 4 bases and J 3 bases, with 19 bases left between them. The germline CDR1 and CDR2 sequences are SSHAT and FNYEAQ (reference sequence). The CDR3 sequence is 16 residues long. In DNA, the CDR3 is TGTGCCAGCAGCTCACCCCCAGGGAGGGGACACTACGAGCAGTACTTC. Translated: CASSSPPGRGHYEQYF.

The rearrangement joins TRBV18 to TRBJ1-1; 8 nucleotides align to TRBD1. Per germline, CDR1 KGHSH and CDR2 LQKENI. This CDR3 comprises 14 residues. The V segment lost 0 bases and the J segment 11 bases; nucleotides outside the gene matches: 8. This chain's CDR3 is CASSPPEDRAEAFF. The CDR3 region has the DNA TGTGCCAGCTCACCACCAGAGGACAGGGCAGAGGCTTTCTTT.

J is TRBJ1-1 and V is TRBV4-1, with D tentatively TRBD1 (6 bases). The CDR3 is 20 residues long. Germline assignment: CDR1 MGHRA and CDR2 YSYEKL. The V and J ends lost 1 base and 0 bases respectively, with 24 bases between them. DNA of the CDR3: TGCGCCAGCAGCCAAGGTCCCTCGGGGGGCCAAGCCAATATGAACACTGAAGCTTTCTTT. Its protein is CASSQGPSGGQANMNTEAFF.

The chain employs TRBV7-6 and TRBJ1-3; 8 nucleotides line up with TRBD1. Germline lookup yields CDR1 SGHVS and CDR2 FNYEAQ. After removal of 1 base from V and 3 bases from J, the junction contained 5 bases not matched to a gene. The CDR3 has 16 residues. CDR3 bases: TGTGCCAGCAGCTTAGGGCAGGGGGCTGGTGGAAACACCATATATTTT. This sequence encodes CASSLGQGAGGNTIYF.

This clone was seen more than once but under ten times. CDR3 sequence: CASRIPATYEQYF. The CDR3 DNA reads TGTGCCAGCCGTATTCCCGCAACCTACGAGCAGTACTTC. The chain uses TRBV2 and TRBJ2-7; no definite D call. The CDR3 spans 13 residues. The germline gives CDR1 SNHLY, CDR2 FYNNEI. Deletions cut 8 bases from V and 2 bases from J, with 13 bases between.

The CDR3 nucleotides read TGTGCCAGCAGTGAATTGCGGGGGGCCGCCCTCAATGAGCAGTTCTTC. Its translation is CASSELRGAALNEQFF. This rearrangement joins TRBV6-1 to TRBJ2-1, with TRBD2 matching over 8 bases. The CDR3 sequence is 16 residues long. V was pared by 2 bases and J by 6 bases, with 9 bases of the junction left unmatched. CDR1 is MNHNS and CDR2 is SASEGT in the germline V gene.

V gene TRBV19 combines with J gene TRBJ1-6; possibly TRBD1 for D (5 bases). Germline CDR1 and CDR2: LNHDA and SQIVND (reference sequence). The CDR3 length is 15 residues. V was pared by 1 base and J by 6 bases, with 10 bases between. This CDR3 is CASSIVAGVNSPLHF. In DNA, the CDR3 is TGTGCCAGTAGTATAGTCGCGGGGGTTAATTCACCCCTCCACTTT.

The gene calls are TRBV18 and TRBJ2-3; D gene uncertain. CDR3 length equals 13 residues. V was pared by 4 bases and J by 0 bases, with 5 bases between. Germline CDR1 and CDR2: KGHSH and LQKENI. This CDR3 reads CASSLPSTDTQYF. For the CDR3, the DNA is TGTGCCAGCTCACTGCCTAGCACAGATACGCAGTATTTT.

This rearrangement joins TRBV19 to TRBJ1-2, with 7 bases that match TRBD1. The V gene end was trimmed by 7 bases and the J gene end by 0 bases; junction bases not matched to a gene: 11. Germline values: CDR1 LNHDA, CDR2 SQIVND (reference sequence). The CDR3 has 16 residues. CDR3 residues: CASTVDRLQPNYGYTF. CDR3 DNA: TGTGCCAGTACCGTGGACAGGCTCCAGCCTAACTATGGCTACACCTTC.

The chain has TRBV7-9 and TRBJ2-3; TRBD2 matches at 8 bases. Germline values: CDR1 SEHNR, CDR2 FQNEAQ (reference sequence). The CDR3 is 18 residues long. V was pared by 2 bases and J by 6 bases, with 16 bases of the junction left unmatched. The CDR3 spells CASSLPRWTSKGGDTQYF. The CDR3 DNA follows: TGTGCCAGCAGCTTACCTCGGTGGACTAGCAAAGGGGGGGATACGCAGTATTTT.

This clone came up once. CDR3 in amino acids: CASSTGRQETQYF. The CDR3 region has the DNA TGTGCCAGCTCAACAGGGCGCCAAGAGACCCAGTACTTC. This rearrangement joins TRBV18 to TRBJ2-5; a weak D match, TRBD1 (6 bases). This CDR3 comprises 13 residues. Germline V CDR1 and CDR2: KGHSH, LQKENI. Trimming took off 5 bases at V and 1 base at J, with 8 bases between the two ends.

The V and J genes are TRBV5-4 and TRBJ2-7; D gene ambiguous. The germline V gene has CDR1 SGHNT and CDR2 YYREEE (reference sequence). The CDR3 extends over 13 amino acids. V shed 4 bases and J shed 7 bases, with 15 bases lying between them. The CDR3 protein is CASSLRLKREQYF. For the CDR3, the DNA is TGTGCCAGCAGCCTCCGGTTGAAGCGAGAGCAGTACTTC.

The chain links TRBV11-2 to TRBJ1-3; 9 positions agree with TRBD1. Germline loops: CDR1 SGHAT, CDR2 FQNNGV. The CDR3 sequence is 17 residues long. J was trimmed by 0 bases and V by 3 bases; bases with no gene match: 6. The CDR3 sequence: CASSFWGQGVSGNTIYF. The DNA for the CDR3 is TGTGCCAGCAGCTTTTGGGGACAGGGCGTCTCTGGAAACACCATATATTTT.

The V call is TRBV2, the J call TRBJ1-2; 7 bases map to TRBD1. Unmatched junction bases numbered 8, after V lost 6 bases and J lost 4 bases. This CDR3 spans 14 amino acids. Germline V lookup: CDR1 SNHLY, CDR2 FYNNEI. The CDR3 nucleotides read TGTGCCAGCAGCGGGGAGGGGGCGAGCTATGGCTACACCTTC. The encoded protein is CASSGEGASYGYTF.

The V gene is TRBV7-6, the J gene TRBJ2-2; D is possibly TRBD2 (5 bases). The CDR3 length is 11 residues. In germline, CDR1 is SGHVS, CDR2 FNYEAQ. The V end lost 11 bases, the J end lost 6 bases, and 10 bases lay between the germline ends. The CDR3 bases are TGTGCCGGACTGGTCTCCGGGGAGCTGTTTTTT. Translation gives CAGLVSGELFF.